These 4 T cell receptor beta chains were all obtained from the same sample, sequenced in a study of CD8 T cells in acute hepatitis C reinfection. Assay: immunoSEQ multiplex PCR; the TCRdb copy retains only in-frame clones and omits some. The table records approximately 39,000 clones, around nine tenths of them present only once. Specified time point: naive CD8 control sorted from an acute-time-point sample. The material sequenced was naive CD8+ T cells from PBMCs. The receptors stem from a man aged 30-40 years with chronic hepatitis C.

The sample holds a few counts of this clone. J is TRBJ1-1 and V is TRBV30; D is unresolved. The V end lost 2 bases, the J end lost 4 bases, and 14 bases lay between the germline ends. The CDR3 runs to 14 residues. Germline assignment: CDR1 GTSNPN and CDR2 SVGIG (reference sequence). The CDR3 DNA sequence: TGTGCCTGGAGTCCCCCGCCGCGGGGCACTGAAGCTTTCTTT. Its translation is CAWSPPPRGTEAFF.

V usage is TRBV6-5 and J usage is TRBJ2-7; D call uncertain. The CDR3 covers 12 residues. Trimming shortened V by 7 bases and J by 6 bases, and 13 bases separated the two germline ends. Germline CDR1 reads MNHEY; CDR2 reads SVGAGI. The CDR3 DNA reads as TGTGCCAGCAAAAGTTGGGCTCCCGAGCAGTACTTC. It encodes CASKSWAPEQYF.

This clone was seen more than once but under ten times. The chain uses TRBV5-1 and TRBJ1-1; D call uncertain. The germline V gene has CDR1 SGHRS and CDR2 YFSETQ. V lost 2 bases and J 0 bases, leaving 11 bases between the germline ends. This CDR3 comprises 15 residues. The CDR3 DNA reads as TGCGCCAGCAGCTTATCCAGCGTCATGAACACTGAAGCTTTCTTT. It is translated as CASSLSSVMNTEAFF.

The rearrangement links TRBV29-1 to TRBJ2-7, with D hard to call. CDR1 is SQVTM and CDR2 is ANQGSEA in the germline V gene. Trimming took off 3 bases at V and 2 bases at J, with 8 bases between the two ends. The CDR3 contains 12 residues. CDR3 DNA sequence: TGCAGCGTTGATGTGGGAACCTACGAGCAGTACTTC. Its translation: CSVDVGTYEQYF.